The 24 T cell receptor beta chains below all came from one sample that was sequenced in a study of shared clonotypes between healthy human individuals. Using immunoSEQ multiplex PCR, the repertoire was profiled, and TCRdb retains in-frame clones only, with some absent. The repertoire consists of fewer than 1.8 million clones, with approximately 98.5% occurring once and the leading ten covering about 0.4%. Sequencing was done on a sample of naive CD4+ T cells sorted from blood. As to subset: CD45RA+ positively selected. Receptor source: a man between 25 and 39 years old in good health.

The chain recombines TRBV28 with TRBJ1-2, with D maybe TRBD1 (5 bases). The V end was cut by 9 bases, the J end by 4 bases, with 18 bases between. The germline gives CDR1 MDHEN, CDR2 SYDVKM. The CDR3 has 14 amino acids. The CDR3 DNA sequence: TGTGCCAGTGGGGCAGGCAAGGTCGGCTATGGCTACACCTTC. It is translated as CASGAGKVGYGYTF.

The sample holds one count of this clone. This chain joins TRBV28 and TRBJ2-3; 14 nucleotides agree with TRBD2. J gave up 0 bases and V 3 bases, and 5 bases lay outside the gene matches. CDR1 MDHEN and CDR2 SYDVKM come from the germline V gene. The CDR3 length is 18 residues. The DNA of the CDR3 is TGTGCCAGCAGTTTGATCGGGACTAGCGGGAGTAGCACAGATACGCAGTATTTT. Residues: CASSLIGTSGSSTDTQYF.

Comments on this clone: Other DNA sequences from this sample encode an identical CDR3 as well. The genes are TRBV5-1 and TRBJ1-1, with D perhaps matching TRBD1 (6 bases). Germline V CDR1 and CDR2: SGHRS, YFSETQ. The CDR3 loop spans 13 amino acids. Between the trimmed V and J ends, which lost 0 bases and 5 bases, there was a span of 8 bases. CDR3 protein: CASSLAQGTEAFF. CDR3 bases: TGCGCCAGCAGCTTGGCCCAGGGGACTGAAGCTTTCTTT.

CDR3 in amino acids: CASSDPPGGYTF. The CDR3 nucleotides read TGTGCCAGCAGCGATCCGCCCGGTGGCTACACCTTC. The genes are TRBV28 and TRBJ1-2; D not resolved. Trimming removed 6 bases at V and 7 bases at J, with 12 bases between. Germline V gene sequence: CDR1 MDHEN, CDR2 SYDVKM. The CDR3 is 12 residues long.

The V call is TRBV6-1, the J call TRBJ2-7; 7 positions agree with TRBD2. V was clipped by 5 bases and J by 0 bases; unmatched bases: 1. Germline V gene sequence: CDR1 MNHNS, CDR2 SASEGT. This CDR3 is 13 amino acids long. DNA of the CDR3: TGTGCCAGCAGTCGCGGGGGCTCCTACGAGCAGTACTTC. Its protein is CASSRGGSYEQYF.

CDR3 protein: CASSRRGRGTGNTDTQYF. The CDR3 coding sequence is TGTGCCAGCTCACGACGGGGGCGCGGGACAGGGAACACAGATACGCAGTATTTT. The chain uses TRBV18 and TRBJ2-3, with TRBD1 matching 9 bases. The CDR3 has 18 residues. Per the germline V gene, CDR1 is KGHSH and CDR2 is LQKENI. V trimming: 4 bases; J trimming: 2 bases; junction bases outside the gene matches: 13.

This clone came up once. The V call is TRBV18, the J call TRBJ2-7, with D unclear. V lost 2 bases and J lost 3, with 8 bases in between. The CDR3 has 13 amino acids. Germline loops: CDR1 KGHSH, CDR2 LQKENI. This chain's CDR3 is CASSPIPSYEQYF. The CDR3 bases are TGTGCCAGCTCACCAATTCCGAGCTACGAGCAGTACTTC.

The chain links TRBV9 to TRBJ2-6; D is perhaps TRBD1 or TRBD2 (5 bases each). CDR1 is SGDLS, CDR2 YYNGEE, per germline. CDR3 length: 19 residues. V was clipped by 0 bases and J by 2 bases, with 18 bases between them. The CDR3 sequence is CASSVVSSAGSPGANVLTF. CDR3 coding DNA: TGTGCCAGCAGCGTAGTATCCTCGGCAGGGAGTCCTGGGGCCAACGTCCTGACTTTC.

As for this clone: Distinct nucleotide sequences in the sample also encode this CDR3. The genes are TRBV18 and TRBJ2-7; 8 bases are a match to TRBD2. Germline V gene lookup returns CDR1 KGHSH and CDR2 LQKENI. The length of the CDR3 is 14 residues. J lost 4 bases, V lost 3 bases, and 5 bases had no gene match. CDR3 DNA: TGTGCCAGCTCACCGGGAGCGGGAGCTTACGAGCAGTACTTC. Protein sequence: CASSPGAGAYEQYF.

The V gene is TRBV4-1, the J gene TRBJ2-3, with TRBD2 identical over 13 bases. The length of the CDR3 is 19 residues. J lost 4 bases, V lost 5 bases, and 15 bases had no gene match. CDR1 is MGHRA and CDR2 is YSYEKL in the germline V gene. For the CDR3, the DNA is TGCGCCAGCAGCACCCTCCCCGGGACTAGCGGGAAGGAAGCAGATACGCAGTATTTT. It translates to CASSTLPGTSGKEADTQYF.

The V call is TRBV6-5, the J call TRBJ1-2; D gene uncertain. This CDR3 region has 15 residues. The V end lost 0 bases, the J end lost 5 bases, and 13 bases lay between the germline ends. From germline, CDR1 is MNHEY and CDR2 SVGAGI. The CDR3 reads CASSYSAPAGYGYTF. The CDR3 DNA follows: TGTGCCAGCAGTTACTCGGCCCCGGCGGGTTATGGCTACACCTTC.

The chain joins TRBV7-8 to TRBJ2-7; 7 positions agree with TRBD1. With 5 bases clipped from V and 3 bases from J, the junction kept 10 bases outside the gene matches. Germline V gene data show CDR1 as SGHVS and CDR2 as FQNEAQ. The CDR3 consists of 15 residues. Here the CDR3 DNA reads TGTGCCAGCAGCCCCCGGGACAGCGCCCGCTACGAGCAGTACTTC. Translated, it gives CASSPRDSARYEQYF.

In this sample, this clone turned up once. The chain recombines TRBV19 with TRBJ1-1; no firm D call. The V end lost 7 bases, the J end lost 7 bases, and 13 bases lay between the germline ends. The length of the CDR3 is 12 residues. The V gene's germline CDR1 is LNHDA and CDR2 SQIVND (reference sequence). The CDR3 nucleotides read TGTGCCAGTAAGGAGGGTTACCGTGAAGCTTTCTTT. It encodes CASKEGYREAFF.

The J gene is TRBJ1-4, the V gene TRBV5-4; D is unclear. V was shortened by 0 bases and J by 8 bases, with 17 bases between the two germline ends. The CDR3 extends over 16 amino acids. Germline V lookup: CDR1 SGHNT, CDR2 YYREEE (reference sequence). CDR3 in amino acids: CASSLGRPTGSEKLFF. In nucleotides, the CDR3 is TGTGCCAGCAGCTTGGGCAGGCCCACTGGAAGCGAAAAACTGTTTTTT. Complete variable domain (other parts from reference TRBV5-4 and TRBJ1-4): ETGVTQSPTHLIKTRGQQVTLRCSSQSGHNTVSWYQQALGQGPQFIFQYYREEENGRGNFPPRFSGLQFPNYSSELNVNALELDDSALYLCASSLGRPTGSEKLFFGSGTQLSVL.

A single count supports this clone. The chain is built from TRBV7-9 and TRBJ1-4; 7 bases match TRBD1. This CDR3 region has 14 residues. With 0 bases clipped from V and 8 bases from J, the junction kept 3 bases outside the gene matches. In germline, CDR1 is SEHNR, CDR2 FQNEAQ (reference sequence). The CDR3: CASSLAGDSEKLFF. The CDR3, as DNA: TGTGCCAGCAGCTTAGCAGGGGACAGCGAAAAACTGTTTTTT.

The chain is built from TRBV13 and TRBJ2-1; 7 bases line up with TRBD1. CDR1 PRHDT and CDR2 FYEKMQ come from the germline V gene (reference sequence). The V segment lost 2 bases and the J segment 4 bases; nucleotides outside the gene matches: 5. The CDR3 has 15 residues. CDR3: CASSLQPGQYNEQFF. The CDR3 DNA reads as TGTGCCAGCAGCTTACAACCGGGACAGTACAATGAGCAGTTCTTC.

V gene TRBV7-2 combines with J gene TRBJ2-7; 8 bases fit TRBD2. The CDR3 has 16 amino acids. The germline V gene has CDR1 SGHTA and CDR2 FQGNSA. V lost 2 bases to trimming and J lost 1 base; unmatched junction nucleotides: 7. The CDR3 DNA follows: TGTGCCAGCAGCTTAAGGGCTAGCGGGTTTTCCTACGAGCAGTACTTC. It codes for CASSLRASGFSYEQYF. Looking up the rest from reference TRBV7-2 and TRBJ2-7 gives the full variable domain: GAGVSQSPSNKVTEKGKDVELRCDPISGHTALYWYRQSLGQGLEFLIYFQGNSAPDKSGLPSDRFSAERTGGSVSTLTIQRTQQEDSAVYLCASSLRASGFSYEQYFGPGTRLTVT.

The rearrangement links TRBV11-2 to TRBJ2-3; possibly TRBD1 for D (5 bases). The CDR3 totals 13 residues. CDR1 and CDR2 from the germline V gene are SGHAT and FQNNGV. Deletions cut 2 bases from V and 4 bases from J, with 7 bases between. The CDR3 sequence is CASSLRGPDTQYF. The CDR3 DNA reads TGTGCCAGCAGCTTAAGGGGCCCAGATACGCAGTATTTT.

Only one count was recorded for this clone. This sequence joins TRBV7-9 and TRBJ2-2; no firm D call. From germline, CDR1 is SEHNR and CDR2 FQNEAQ (reference sequence). The V gene lost 5 bases and the J gene lost 5 bases, with 15 bases spanning the gap. The CDR3 runs to 15 residues. CDR3 sequence: CASSPHIGTTGELFF. The CDR3 region has the DNA TGTGCCAGCAGCCCCCACATTGGAACGACCGGGGAGCTGTTTTTT.

The V gene is TRBV13, the J gene TRBJ2-7; 8 bases line up with TRBD2. The V gene's germline CDR1 is PRHDT and CDR2 FYEKMQ (reference sequence). The V segment lost 4 bases and the J segment 0 bases; nucleotides outside the gene matches: 5. This CDR3 is built from 15 residues. CDR3 loop: CASSYSGIPSYEQYF. The CDR3, as DNA: TGTGCCAGCAGCTATAGCGGGATCCCCTCCTACGAGCAGTACTTC.

The chain combines TRBV7-9 with TRBJ2-3; 9 bases are a match to TRBD1. The germline V gene has CDR1 SEHNR and CDR2 FQNEAQ (reference sequence). Germline trimming cut 5 bases from V and 0 bases from J; bases unmatched to any gene: 6. The CDR3 is 16 amino acids. This chain's CDR3 is CASSQGTGHSTDTQYF. For the CDR3, the DNA is TGTGCCAGCAGCCAGGGGACAGGGCATAGCACAGATACGCAGTATTTT.

The CDR3 sequence: CASSPLTGNPTGELFF. DNA of the CDR3: TGTGCCAGCAGCCCCTTAACAGGGAACCCAACCGGGGAGCTGTTTTTT. The chain couples TRBV7-2 to TRBJ2-2; possibly TRBD1 for D (6 bases). CDR1 is SGHTA and CDR2 is FQGNSA in the germline V gene. This CDR3 comprises 16 residues. V lost 5 bases, J lost 5 bases, and 18 bases lay in between.

This chain links TRBV9 with TRBJ2-1; 8 bases fit TRBD2. Germline assignment: CDR1 SGDLS and CDR2 YYNGEE. The CDR3 covers 15 residues. Trimming cost V 3 bases and J 8 bases; bases outside gene matches: 10. This CDR3 reads CASSGQTSVWDEQFF. Here the CDR3 DNA reads TGTGCCAGCAGCGGCCAGACTAGCGTGTGGGATGAGCAGTTCTTC. Supplemented by reference TRBV9 and TRBJ2-1, the full variable domain reads DSGVTQTPKHLITATGQRVTLRCSPRSGDLSVYWYQQSLDQGLQFLIQYYNGEERAKGNILERFSAQQFPDLHSELNLSSLELGDSALYFCASSGQTSVWDEQFFGPGTRLTVL.

V usage is TRBV12-1 and J usage is TRBJ2-7; TRBD2 was called by the table and not checked on the DNA. TRBV12-1 is designated a pseudogene. The CDR3 spans 18 residues. DNA of the CDR3: TGTGCCAGCAGCCCTGGGAGGGCGATCGAATCATTGGGCTACGAGCAGTACTTC. Translating gives CASSPGRAIESLGYEQYF.